Below are 2 T cell receptor beta chains sequenced from a single sample in a study of CD8+ T cells in alopecia areata. The sample's treatment: oral pan-JAK inhibitor, 5-10 mg twice daily. The sequencing template was cDNA reverse transcribed from extracted RNA. The protocol was immunoSEQ multiplex PCR, while the TCRdb copy is restricted to in-frame clones and leaves out a portion. This repertoire shows 80,000 or so clones, approximately 64% found once; its top ten account for 23%. The starting material was CD8+ T cells sorted from blood, obtained at week 24, from a patient treated with tofacitinib. The source is a human donor with alopecia areata.

The chain combines TRBV4-1 with TRBJ2-3; D not certain. The V end lost 1 base, the J end lost 4 bases, and 15 bases lay between the germline ends. CDR3 size: 16 residues. CDR1 and CDR2 from the germline V gene are MGHRA and YSYEKL. The CDR3 loop is CASSQAHPLGSDTQYF. The CDR3 coding sequence is TGCGCCAGCAGCCAAGCTCACCCCCTGGGGTCAGATACGCAGTATTTT.

This clone occurred a few times. The V and J genes are TRBV27 and TRBJ2-7, with 7 nucleotides matching TRBD2. V lost 4 bases, J lost 3 bases, and 6 bases stayed unmatched. This CDR3 is 14 amino acids long. The V gene's germline CDR1 is MNHEY and CDR2 SMNVEV (reference sequence). For the CDR3, the DNA is TGTGCCAGCAGTTGGTACGCGGGAGACTACGAGCAGTACTTC. It yields the protein CASSWYAGDYEQYF.